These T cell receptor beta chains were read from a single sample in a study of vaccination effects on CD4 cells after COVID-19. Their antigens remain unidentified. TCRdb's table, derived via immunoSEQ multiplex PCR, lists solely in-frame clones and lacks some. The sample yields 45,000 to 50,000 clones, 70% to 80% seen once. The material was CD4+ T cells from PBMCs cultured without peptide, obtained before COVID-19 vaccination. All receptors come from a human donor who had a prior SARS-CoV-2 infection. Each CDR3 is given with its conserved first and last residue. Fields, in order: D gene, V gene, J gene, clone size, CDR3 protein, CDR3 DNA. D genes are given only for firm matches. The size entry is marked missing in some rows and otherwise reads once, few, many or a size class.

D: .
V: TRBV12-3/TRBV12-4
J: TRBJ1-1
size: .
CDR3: CASQANTEAFF
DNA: TGTGCCAGCCAGGCGAACACTGAAGCTTTCTTT

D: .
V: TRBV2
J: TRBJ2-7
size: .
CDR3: CASSDQGTAYEQYF
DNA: TGTGCCAGCAGTGATCAGGGCACAGCTTACGAGCAGTACTTC

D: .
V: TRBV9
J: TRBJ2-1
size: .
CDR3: CASSVEAGDNEQFF
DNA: TGTGCCAGCAGCGTAGAGGCAGGGGACAATGAGCAGTTCTTC

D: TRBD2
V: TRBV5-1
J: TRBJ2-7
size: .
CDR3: CASSQTSGYYEQYF
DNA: TGCGCCAGCAGCCAGACTAGCGGATACTACGAGCAGTACTTC

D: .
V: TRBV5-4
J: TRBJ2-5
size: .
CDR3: CASSLGKGETQYF
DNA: TGTGCCAGCAGCTTGGGGAAGGGGGAGACCCAGTACTTC

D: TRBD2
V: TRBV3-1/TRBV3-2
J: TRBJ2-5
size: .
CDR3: CASSQVGGGDHKETQYF
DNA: TGTGCCAGCAGCCAAGTTGGCGGGGGAGACCATAAAGAGACCCAGTACTTC

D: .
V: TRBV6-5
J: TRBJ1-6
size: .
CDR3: CASTAAPGSPLHF
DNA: TGTGCCAGCACAGCCGCGCCAGGATCACCCCTCCACTTT

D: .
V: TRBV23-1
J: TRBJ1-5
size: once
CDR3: CARSNQPQHF
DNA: TGCGCCAGGTCAAATCAGCCCCAGCATTTT

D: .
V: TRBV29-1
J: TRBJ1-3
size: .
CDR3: CSISRGRGNTIYF
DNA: TGCAGCATATCACGGGGACGTGGAAACACCATATATTTT

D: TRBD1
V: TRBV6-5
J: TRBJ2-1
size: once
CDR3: CASMTGQGKNNEQFF
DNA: TGTGCCAGCATGACGGGACAGGGGAAGAACAATGAGCAGTTCTTC

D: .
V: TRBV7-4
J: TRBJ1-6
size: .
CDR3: CASSRRAQGHSPLHF
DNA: TGTGCCAGCAGCCGTCGGGCCCAAGGCCATTCACCCCTCCACTTT

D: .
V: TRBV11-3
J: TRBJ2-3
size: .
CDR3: CASSLETLGTDTQYF
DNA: TGTGCCAGCAGCTTAGAGACCCTAGGCACAGATACGCAGTATTTT

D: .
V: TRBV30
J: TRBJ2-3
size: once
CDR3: CAWSVSLGTDTQYF
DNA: TGTGCCTGGAGTGTAAGCCTCGGCACAGATACGCAGTATTTT

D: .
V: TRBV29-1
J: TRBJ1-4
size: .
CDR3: CSVQQNSNEKLFF
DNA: TGCAGCGTTCAACAGAATAGTAATGAAAAACTGTTTTTT

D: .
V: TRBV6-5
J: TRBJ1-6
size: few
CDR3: CASSYGGDHSPLHF
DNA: TGTGCCAGCAGTTACGGAGGGGATCACTCACCCCTCCACTTT

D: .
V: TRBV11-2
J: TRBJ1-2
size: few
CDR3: CASSLFRDGYTF
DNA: TGTGCCAGCAGCCTCTTTCGGGATGGCTACACCTTC